This TCR beta chain was sequenced in a study of shared clonotypes between healthy human individuals. Naive CD45RA+ and memory CD45RA-negative subsets were split from CD4+ cells. Findings and limits, study-wide: With a few donors compared, roughly 4.9% of naive CD4 clonotypes were shared.

Deep-level settings were used for running the assay. Authors' methods: From ImmunoSEQ came sequences covering only the junction and carrying no quality scores, so filtering differed. Generated by immunoSEQ multiplex PCR, the TCRdb table keeps only in-frame clones and is missing some. The V and J calls and clone size were taken over from that table, and D and trimming were inferred from the DNA. The table records around 1.5 million clones, roughly 98% of them present only once. V lost 7 bases, J lost 2 bases, and 8 bases lay in between. This CDR3 contains 12 residues. Germline CDR1 MDHEN, CDR2 SYDVKM. Turning to this clone: Antigen unknown.

The chain employs TRBV28 and TRBJ1-2; D remains ambiguous. The receptor comes from a man in his thirties or forties in good health. Specimen: naive CD4+ T cells sorted from blood. Stated subset: CD45RA+ positively selected. The CDR3 DNA reads TGTGCCAGCAAAGCAAGGAACTATGGCTACACCTTC. It encodes CASKARNYGYTF.